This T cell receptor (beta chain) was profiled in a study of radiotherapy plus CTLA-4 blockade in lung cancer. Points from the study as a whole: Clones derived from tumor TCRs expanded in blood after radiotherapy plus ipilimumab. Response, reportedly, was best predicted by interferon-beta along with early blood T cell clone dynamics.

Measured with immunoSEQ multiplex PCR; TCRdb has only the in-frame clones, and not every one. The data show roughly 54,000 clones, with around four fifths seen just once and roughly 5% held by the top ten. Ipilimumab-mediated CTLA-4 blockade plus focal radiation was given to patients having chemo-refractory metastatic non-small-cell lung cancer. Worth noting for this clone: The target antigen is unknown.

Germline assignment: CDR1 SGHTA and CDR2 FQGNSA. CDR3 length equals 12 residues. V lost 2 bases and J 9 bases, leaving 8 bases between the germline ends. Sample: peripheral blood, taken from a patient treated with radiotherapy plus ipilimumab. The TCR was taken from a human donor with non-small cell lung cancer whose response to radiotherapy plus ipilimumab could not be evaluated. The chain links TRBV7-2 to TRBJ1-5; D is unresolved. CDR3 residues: CASSLQGGPQHF. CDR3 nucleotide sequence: TGTGCCAGCAGCTTACAAGGAGGGCCCCAGCATTTT.